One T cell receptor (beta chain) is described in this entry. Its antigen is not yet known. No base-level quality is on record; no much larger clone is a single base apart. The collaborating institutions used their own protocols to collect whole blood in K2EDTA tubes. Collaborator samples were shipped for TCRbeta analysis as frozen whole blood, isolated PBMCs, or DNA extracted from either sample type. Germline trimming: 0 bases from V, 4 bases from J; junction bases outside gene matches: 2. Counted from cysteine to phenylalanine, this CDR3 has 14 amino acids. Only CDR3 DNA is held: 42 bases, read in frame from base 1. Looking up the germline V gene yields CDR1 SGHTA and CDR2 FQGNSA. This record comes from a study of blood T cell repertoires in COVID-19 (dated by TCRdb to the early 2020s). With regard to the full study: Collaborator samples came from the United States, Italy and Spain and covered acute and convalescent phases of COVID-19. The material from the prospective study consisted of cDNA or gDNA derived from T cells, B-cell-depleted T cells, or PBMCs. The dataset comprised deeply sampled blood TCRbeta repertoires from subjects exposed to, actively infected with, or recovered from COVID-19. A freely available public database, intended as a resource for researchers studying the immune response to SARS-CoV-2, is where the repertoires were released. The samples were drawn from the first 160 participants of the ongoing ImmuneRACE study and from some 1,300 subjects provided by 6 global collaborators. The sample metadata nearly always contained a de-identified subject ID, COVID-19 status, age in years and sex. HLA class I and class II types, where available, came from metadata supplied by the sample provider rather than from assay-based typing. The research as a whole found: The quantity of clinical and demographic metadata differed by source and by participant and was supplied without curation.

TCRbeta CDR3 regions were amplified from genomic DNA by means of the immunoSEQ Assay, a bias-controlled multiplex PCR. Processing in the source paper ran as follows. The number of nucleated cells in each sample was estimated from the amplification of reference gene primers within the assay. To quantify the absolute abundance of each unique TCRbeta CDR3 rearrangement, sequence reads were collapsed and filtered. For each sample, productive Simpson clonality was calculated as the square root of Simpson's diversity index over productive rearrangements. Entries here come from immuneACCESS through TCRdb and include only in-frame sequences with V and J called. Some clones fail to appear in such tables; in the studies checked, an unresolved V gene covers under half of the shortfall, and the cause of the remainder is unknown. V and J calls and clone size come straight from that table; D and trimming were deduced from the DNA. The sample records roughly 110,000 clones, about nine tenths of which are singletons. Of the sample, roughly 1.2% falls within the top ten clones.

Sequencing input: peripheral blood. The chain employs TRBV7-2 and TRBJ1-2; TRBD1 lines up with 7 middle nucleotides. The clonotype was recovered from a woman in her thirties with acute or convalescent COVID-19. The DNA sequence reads TGTGCCAGCAGCTTAGCGCAGGGGGGCTATGGCTACACCTTC. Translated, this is CASSLAQGGYGYTF. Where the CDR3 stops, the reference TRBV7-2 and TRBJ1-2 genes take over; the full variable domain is GAGVSQSPSNKVTEKGKDVELRCDPISGHTALYWYRQSLGQGLEFLIYFQGNSAPDKSGLPSDRFSAERTGGSVSTLTIQRTQQEDSAVYLCASSLAQGGYGYTFGSGTRLTVV.